This T cell receptor beta chain was retrieved from a study of shared clonotypes between healthy human individuals. Overall study findings and caveats: The study found lower generation probabilities in non-shared clonotypes than in those shared by all four donors.

Turning to this clone: The antigen remains unidentified.

Deep-level settings were used for running the assay. Assay: immunoSEQ multiplex PCR; the TCRdb copy retains only in-frame clones and omits some. The repertoire holds hundreds of thousands of clones, less than 85% seen once, with around 1.6% in the top ten. CDR1 is MGHDK and CDR2 is SYGVNS in the germline V gene. The CDR3 has 15 amino acids. The V end was cut by 0 bases, the J end by 1 base, with 7 bases between. The TCR sequence derives from a woman in her thirties in good health. The V and J genes are TRBV25-1 and TRBJ2-4; the D is unclear. The sample comprised memory CD4+ T cells sorted from blood. Subset given: CD45RA-negative fraction. The CDR3, as DNA: TGTGCCAGCAGTGAATACAATGGGGCCAAAAACATTCAGTACTTC. It specifies CASSEYNGAKNIQYF.